Shown below are 7 T cell receptor beta chains from a single sample sequenced in a study of tumor-infiltrating lymphocytes in primary liver carcinoma. A constant-region primer primed TCR beta cDNA synthesis from 500 to 550 ng of total RNA. It was through three nested multiplex PCR rounds of slightly modified ARM-PCR that TCR beta libraries arose. Forward primers for TRBV1-TRBV30 and a C-beta reverse primer served the first two PCR rounds, at roughly 10 cycles each. TCRdb reprocessed the multiplex PCR reads via MiXCR and lists one record per CDR3 protein. This sample has about 130,000 distinct CDR3 sequences, with 60% to 75% found just once. Both RNA and DNA were isolated together from approximately 20-30 mg of bulk tissue that had not been sorted. Sequencing used liver tumor tissue from sampling region 3. Subset in this sample: tumor region T3, left-lateral pole. The receptor set was obtained from a woman aged 60 to 75 with primary liver carcinoma and hepatitis B virus infection.

This clonotype has at least ten counts. The chain carries TRBV11-2 and TRBJ2-3; 9 positions agree with TRBD2. CDR1 is SGHAT, CDR2 FQNNGV, per germline. This CDR3 comprises 16 residues. V gave up 1 base and J gave up 6 bases; unmatched junction bases: 8. CDR3 nucleotide sequence: TGTGCCAGCAGCTTAGCGGGCGGGAGGGCCGTGGATACGCAGTATTTT. Protein product: CASSLAGGRAVDTQYF. Full variable domain (rest looked up from reference TRBV11-2 and TRBJ2-3): EAGVAQSPRYKIIEKRQSVAFWCNPISGHATLYWYQQILGQGPKLLIQFQNNGVVDDSQLPKDRFSAERLKGVDSTLKIQPAKLEDSAVYLCASSLAGGRAVDTQYFGPGTRLTVL.

Judged by abundance, this clonotype is large. CDR3 in amino acids: CASSLEPGSPLHF. CDR3 sequence (DNA): TGTGCCAGCAGCTTAGAGCCGGGTTCACCCCTCCACTTT. The chain combines TRBV11-2 with TRBJ1-6; D is uncertain. CDR1 SGHAT and CDR2 FQNNGV come from the germline V gene. CDR3 length: 13 residues. Deletions cut 0 bases from V and 9 bases from J, with 6 bases between.

The chain uses TRBV28 and TRBJ1-1, with D tentatively TRBD1 (5 bases). CDR1 and CDR2 from the germline V gene are MDHEN and SYDVKM. Trimming pared 5 bases from V and 11 bases from J, leaving 15 bases between. This CDR3 is 12 amino acids long. The CDR3 loop reads CASSLLGTGAFF. Written as DNA, the CDR3 is TGTGCCAGCAGTCTCCTAGGGACGGGCGCTTTCTTT. The complete variable domain, with remaining parts taken from reference TRBV28 and TRBJ1-1, reads DVKVTQSSRYLVKRTGEKVFLECVQDMDHENMFWYRQDPGLGLRLIYFSYDVKMKEKGDIPEGYSVSREKKERFSLILESASTNQTSMYLCASSLLGTGAFFGQGTRLTVV.

In this sample, this clonotype turned up once. CDR3 DNA: TGTGCCAGCAGCACGGGGCGGTTTGCCAAAAACATTCAGTACTTC. Its protein product is CASSTGRFAKNIQYF. The gene calls are TRBV28 and TRBJ2-4; tentatively, D is TRBD1 or TRBD2 (5 bases each). CDR3 size: 15 residues. Trimming removed 6 bases at V and 1 base at J, with 13 bases between. Germline CDR1 is MDHEN and CDR2 is SYDVKM.

This clonotype has a handful of counts. This may come from a read error, since a much larger clone is one base off. The conserved final phenylalanine or tryptophan is absent from the CDR3, which likely points to a read error. The chain carries TRBV6-5 and TRBJ1-2; 12 bases match TRBD1. J lost 7 bases, V lost 7 bases, and 13 bases had no gene match. CDR1 and CDR2 (germline): MNHEY, SVGAGI. The CDR3 has 16 amino acids. The CDR3 bases are TGTGCCAGCACAACCCCCGCGGGACAGGGGGCGAGTGGCTACACCTTA. Protein sequence: CASTTPAGQGASGYTL.

The chain is built from TRBV10-3 and TRBJ1-6; D unresolved. Trimming removed 3 bases at V and 9 bases at J, with 15 bases between. The germline V gene has CDR1 ENHRY and CDR2 SYGVKD. The CDR3 totals 15 residues. CDR3 sequence (DNA): TGTGCCATCAGTGAACGGAACCCCTGTAGTTCACCCCTCCACTTT. Translating it yields CAISERNPCSSPLHF.

Worth noting for this clonotype: The germline gene is not matched at one end of the junction; a read error may be the cause. The J gene is TRBJ2-5, the V gene TRBV11-1, with D tentatively TRBD2 (5 bases). The CDR3 is made up of 15 amino acids. CDR1 is SGHAT, CDR2 FQDESV, per germline (reference sequence). CDR3 bases: TGCGCCAGCAGCTCGCCCGGGATCGATCAAGAGACCCAGTACTTC. Translating it yields CASSSPGIDQETQYF.